This T cell receptor beta chain appears in the sequencing data of a study of T cell changes during pregnancy in multiple sclerosis. Some clones are missing from TCRdb's copy, which holds only in-frame ones; the method was immunoSEQ multiplex PCR. The repertoire holds some 93,000 clones, with around 92% as singletons. Trimming shortened V by 5 bases and J by 0 bases, and 20 bases separated the two germline ends. The CDR3 runs to 19 residues. The germline V gene has CDR1 SGHVS and CDR2 FQNEAQ. Sequences were derived from peripheral blood, sampled after pregnancy. This TCR was sampled from a female donor with multiple sclerosis, enrolled in a pregnancy study. V usage is TRBV7-8 and J usage is TRBJ2-6, with D possibly matching TRBD2 (5 bases). The CDR3 sequence is CASSLAGAGSISGANVLTF. Written as DNA, the CDR3 is TGTGCCAGCAGCCTGGCGGGCGCTGGTAGTATCTCTGGGGCCAACGTCCTGACTTTC.